This T cell receptor beta chain was recorded in a study of cytomegalovirus exposure and HLA in healthy donors. Findings and limits, study-wide: Listed as cytomegalovirus-associated were 150 or so TCR beta chains.

The PCR ran on 60 Vbeta and 13 Jbeta primers. Sequencing was performed with immunoSEQ multiplex PCR; in TCRdb, only in-frame clones are kept and a portion is missing. This sample carries just over 150,000 clones, 60% to 85% of them seen once, and the ten largest clones take 3% to 3.5%. Remarks on this clone: Its target is unknown. An end of the junction differs from the germline gene, which may be a read error.

Germline loops: CDR1 MGHDK, CDR2 SYGVNS. The CDR3 runs to 13 residues. The sample comprised PBMCs. This chain links TRBV25-1 with TRBJ2-7; 9 bases align to TRBD1. This TCR came from a woman aged 40 to 50 in good health and CMV-seronegative. The CDR3 protein is CAGSWTGAYEQYF. The CDR3 bases are TGTGCCGGCAGTTGGACAGGGGCCTACGAGCAGTACTTC.